The T cell receptor (beta chain) under discussion was sequenced for a study of metastatic and nonmetastatic thyroid tumors. All patients were treatment-naive before thyroid surgery. Between the trimmed V and J ends, which lost 5 bases and 11 bases, there was a span of 18 bases. The V gene's germline CDR1 is SGHAT and CDR2 FQNNGV. The CDR3 has 14 residues. TCRdb reanalyzed the PCR reads with MiXCR. The repertoire holds roughly 40,000 clones, with around 16% as singletons. This TCR was sampled from a female donor with papillary thyroid cancer or a benign thyroid nodule (not recorded which). Some clones in this sample may be carry-over from other donors' samples. The V gene is TRBV11-2, the J gene TRBJ1-4; no firm D call. The sequenced sample consisted of tumor tissue. In DNA form, the CDR3 reads TGTGCCAGCAGCCTACAGTTCCTTAACGAGAAACTGTTTTTT. Protein: CASSLQFLNEKLFF.